This is a list of T cell receptor beta chains from one sample in a study of early T cells in non-severe SARS-CoV-2 infection. TCRdb reprocessed the 5' RACE reads via MiXCR and lists one record per CDR3 protein. Of 60,000 to 70,000 distinct CDR3 sequences in the sample, approximately 9.2% were seen once. The sample was whole blood. Receptors were obtained from an adult who was a healthcare worker with PCR-confirmed SARS-CoV-2 infection or an uninfected control (not recorded which). The CDR3 runs from the conserved cysteine through the conserved F or W. Each record gives: D gene, clone size, V gene, J gene, CDR3 DNA, CDR3 protein. The D gene is left open where the match is weak. The size field is filled for only some rows; it gives once, few, many or a size class.

d_gene: TRBD1
abundance: -
v_gene: TRBV6-2/TRBV6-3
j_gene: TRBJ2-3
CDR3nt: TGTGCCAGCAGTGCCCAAGGGGGCGTCTGGACAGATACGCAGTATTTT
CDR3aa: CASSAQGGVWTDTQYF

d_gene: -
abundance: many
v_gene: TRBV20-1
j_gene: TRBJ2-1
CDR3nt: TGCAGTGCTAGAGACCTCTCCTACAATGAGCAGTTCTTC
CDR3aa: CSARDLSYNEQFF

d_gene: TRBD2
abundance: -
v_gene: TRBV5-1
j_gene: TRBJ2-5
CDR3nt: TGCGCCAGCAGTTCGGGACTAGCTGGGGTCTTCCTTGAGACCCAGTACTTC
CDR3aa: CASSSGLAGVFLETQYF

d_gene: -
abundance: -
v_gene: TRBV19
j_gene: TRBJ2-1
CDR3nt: TGTGCCAGTAGTATAACCTCAGGGGCTCGGAGTGAGCAGTTCTTC
CDR3aa: CASSITSGARSEQFF

d_gene: TRBD1
abundance: few
v_gene: TRBV28
j_gene: TRBJ2-1
CDR3nt: TGTGCCAGCAGTCCCCCGACAGGGAAACCTGTTGACAATGAGCAGTTCTTC
CDR3aa: CASSPPTGKPVDNEQFF

d_gene: -
abundance: -
v_gene: TRBV6-2/TRBV6-3
j_gene: TRBJ2-3
CDR3nt: TGTGCCAGCAGTACCCTTTTGGATACACAGTATTTT
CDR3aa: CASSTLLDTQYF

d_gene: -
abundance: few
v_gene: TRBV7-2
j_gene: TRBJ1-6
CDR3nt: TGTGCCAGCAGCTCGAGAGGGGAGTTTGGTTCACCCCTCCACTTT
CDR3aa: CASSSRGEFGSPLHF

d_gene: -
abundance: -
v_gene: TRBV25-1
j_gene: TRBJ1-2
CDR3nt: TGTGCCAGCAGTGATCGTGGCCCCTCGAGCTACACCTTC
CDR3aa: CASSDRGPSSYTF

d_gene: -
abundance: -
v_gene: TRBV2
j_gene: TRBJ2-3
CDR3nt: TGTGCCAGCAGCGAGACCACAGATACGCAGTATTTT
CDR3aa: CASSETTDTQYF

d_gene: TRBD2
abundance: -
v_gene: TRBV12-3/TRBV12-4
j_gene: TRBJ2-3
CDR3nt: TGTGCCAGCAGTCAGGTAGCGGGAGGAACGACAGATACGCAGTATTTT
CDR3aa: CASSQVAGGTTDTQYF

d_gene: -
abundance: few
v_gene: TRBV11-2
j_gene: TRBJ2-2
CDR3nt: TGTGCCAGCAGCTTCGAGAGGAACACCGGGGAGCTGTTTTTT
CDR3aa: CASSFERNTGELFF

d_gene: TRBD1
abundance: medium-sized
v_gene: TRBV5-1
j_gene: TRBJ2-5
CDR3nt: TGCGCCAGCAGCTTTCGGACAGGGGTAGGCGAGACCCAGTACTTC
CDR3aa: CASSFRTGVGETQYF

d_gene: -
abundance: -
v_gene: TRBV5-5
j_gene: TRBJ1-1
CDR3nt: TGTGCCAGCAGCTACACGTTGCAGGGCGTGAACACTGAAGCCTTCTTT
CDR3aa: CASSYTLQGVNTEAFF

d_gene: TRBD1
abundance: -
v_gene: TRBV7-9
j_gene: TRBJ1-4
CDR3nt: TGTGCCAGCAGCCTCGGGACAGGGAGAGAAAAACTGTTTTTT
CDR3aa: CASSLGTGREKLFF

d_gene: -
abundance: many
v_gene: TRBV7-2
j_gene: TRBJ1-1
CDR3nt: TGTGCCAGCAGCTTCCACGCCGAAGCTTTCTTT
CDR3aa: CASSFHAEAFF

d_gene: -
abundance: few
v_gene: TRBV6-4
j_gene: TRBJ1-2
CDR3nt: TGTGCCAGCAGGCCACAGGACCCAGCTAACTATGGCTACACCTTC
CDR3aa: CASRPQDPANYGYTF

d_gene: -
abundance: once
v_gene: TRBV20-1
j_gene: TRBJ1-1
CDR3nt: TGCAGTGCTAGACCAACTATGAACACTGAAGCTTTCTTT
CDR3aa: CSARPTMNTEAFF

d_gene: -
abundance: -
v_gene: TRBV7-6
j_gene: TRBJ2-1
CDR3nt: TGTGCCAGCAGCCCGACGAGAGGGGCGGAGAGGAATGAGCAGTTCTTC
CDR3aa: CASSPTRGAERNEQFF

d_gene: TRBD1
abundance: -
v_gene: TRBV6-6
j_gene: TRBJ1-6
CDR3nt: TGTGCCAGCAGTACCGGGACAGGGGTCGCCCTCCACTTT
CDR3aa: CASSTGTGVALHF

d_gene: -
abundance: -
v_gene: TRBV6-6
j_gene: TRBJ1-1
CDR3nt: TGTGCCAGCAGTTACCCACAGGGAGAGGCTTTCTTT
CDR3aa: CASSYPQGEAFF

d_gene: TRBD1
abundance: -
v_gene: TRBV12-3/TRBV12-4
j_gene: TRBJ2-4
CDR3nt: TGTGCCAGCAGTTTTTATGGGACAGGGTACATTCAGTACTTC
CDR3aa: CASSFYGTGYIQYF

d_gene: TRBD2
abundance: many
v_gene: TRBV20-1
j_gene: TRBJ2-3
CDR3nt: TGCAGTGCTAGAGCTGCGGGAGGGCCGAACGCAGATACGCAGTATTTT
CDR3aa: CSARAAGGPNADTQYF

d_gene: -
abundance: few
v_gene: TRBV14
j_gene: TRBJ2-5
CDR3nt: TGTGCCAGCAGCCAAGATCCCCAGGCCCCAGAGACCCAGTACTTC
CDR3aa: CASSQDPQAPETQYF

d_gene: -
abundance: many
v_gene: TRBV7-2
j_gene: TRBJ2-3
CDR3nt: TGTGCCAGCAGCTTGGCCCGCACTAGCAGATCTAGCACAGATACGCAGTATTTT
CDR3aa: CASSLARTSRSSTDTQYF

d_gene: -
abundance: -
v_gene: TRBV11-3
j_gene: TRBJ1-1
CDR3nt: TGTGCCAGCAGCTTAGATTACCCGGGGGAAGCTTTCTTT
CDR3aa: CASSLDYPGEAFF

d_gene: TRBD1
abundance: few
v_gene: TRBV6-5
j_gene: TRBJ2-7
CDR3nt: TGTGCCAGCAGTGCGGACAGGGAAGTTCGCGAGCAGTACTTC
CDR3aa: CASSADREVREQYF

d_gene: TRBD2
abundance: -
v_gene: TRBV13
j_gene: TRBJ2-3
CDR3nt: TGTGCCAGCAGCGTCCGACTAGCGGGAGCACAAGATACGCAGTATTTT
CDR3aa: CASSVRLAGAQDTQYF

d_gene: TRBD1
abundance: -
v_gene: TRBV20-1
j_gene: TRBJ2-7
CDR3nt: TGCAGTGCTGTCCGGGACAGCTCCTACGAGCAGTACTTC
CDR3aa: CSAVRDSSYEQYF

d_gene: -
abundance: -
v_gene: TRBV5-4
j_gene: TRBJ2-3
CDR3nt: TGTGCCAGCAGCATCTACAGGGTTGGTGGCACAGATACGCAGTATTTT
CDR3aa: CASSIYRVGGTDTQYF

d_gene: -
abundance: few
v_gene: TRBV11-2
j_gene: TRBJ2-5
CDR3nt: TGTGCCAGCAGCCCACGGGCAGAAGAGACCCAGTACTTC
CDR3aa: CASSPRAEETQYF

d_gene: TRBD1
abundance: -
v_gene: TRBV6-4
j_gene: TRBJ2-1
CDR3nt: TGTGCCAGCAGCCCGGGACAGGCCAACAATGAGCAGTTCTTC
CDR3aa: CASSPGQANNEQFF

d_gene: TRBD1
abundance: -
v_gene: TRBV5-1
j_gene: TRBJ2-5
CDR3nt: TGCGCCAGCAGCTTGGGAGCAGGGGGCCGGGAGACCCAGTACTTC
CDR3aa: CASSLGAGGRETQYF

d_gene: -
abundance: few
v_gene: TRBV18
j_gene: TRBJ1-2
CDR3nt: TGTGCCAGCTCACCGGCGGGTCTCTATGGCTACACCTTC
CDR3aa: CASSPAGLYGYTF

d_gene: -
abundance: -
v_gene: TRBV24-1
j_gene: TRBJ2-2
CDR3nt: TGTGCCACCAGTGATTTAACTCTGACAAGGCCGTGGGGTGACACCGGGGAGCTGTTTTTT
CDR3aa: CATSDLTLTRPWGDTGELFF

d_gene: -
abundance: many
v_gene: TRBV7-2
j_gene: TRBJ2-2
CDR3nt: TGTGCCAGCAGCTTAGCGGGCAGGGCCGGGGAGCTGTTTTTT
CDR3aa: CASSLAGRAGELFF

d_gene: -
abundance: -
v_gene: TRBV5-6
j_gene: TRBJ2-5
CDR3nt: TGTGCCAGCAGCTTGAAGGGTGCAAGGGAGACCCAGTACTTC
CDR3aa: CASSLKGARETQYF

d_gene: TRBD2
abundance: -
v_gene: TRBV11-2
j_gene: TRBJ2-1
CDR3nt: TGTGCCAGCAGCCCGACTAGCGGGAGGTACCATGAGCAGTTCTTC
CDR3aa: CASSPTSGRYHEQFF

d_gene: -
abundance: -
v_gene: TRBV20-1
j_gene: TRBJ2-1
CDR3nt: TGCAGTGCTAGAATCCAGTCCTACAATGAGCAGTTCTTC
CDR3aa: CSARIQSYNEQFF

d_gene: -
abundance: -
v_gene: TRBV20-1
j_gene: TRBJ2-7
CDR3nt: TGCAGTGCTACTGACGGATCCTACGAGCAGTACTTC
CDR3aa: CSATDGSYEQYF

d_gene: TRBD2
abundance: -
v_gene: TRBV9
j_gene: TRBJ2-7
CDR3nt: TGTGCCAGCAGCGTCGGAATAAGTAGCGGGAGGAGGTACGAGCAGTACTTC
CDR3aa: CASSVGISSGRRYEQYF

d_gene: TRBD2
abundance: many
v_gene: TRBV30
j_gene: TRBJ2-1
CDR3nt: TGTGCCTGGAGTTCGGGTAGCGGGCGTTTGCAGTTCTTC
CDR3aa: CAWSSGSGRLQFF

d_gene: -
abundance: few
v_gene: TRBV12-3/TRBV12-4
j_gene: TRBJ2-1
CDR3nt: TGTGCCAGCAGTTCTAGGGATGAGCAGTTCTTC
CDR3aa: CASSSRDEQFF

d_gene: -
abundance: many
v_gene: TRBV7-6
j_gene: TRBJ2-7
CDR3nt: TGTGCCAGCAGCTTAGAAGTCAGTTCCTACGAGCAGTACTTC
CDR3aa: CASSLEVSSYEQYF

d_gene: TRBD1
abundance: few
v_gene: TRBV28
j_gene: TRBJ1-5
CDR3nt: TGTGCCAGCAGTGCAGGGGGGGGTAATCAGCCCCAGCATTTT
CDR3aa: CASSAGGGNQPQHF

d_gene: -
abundance: few
v_gene: TRBV27
j_gene: TRBJ2-7
CDR3nt: TGTGCCAGCAGTTCCCTTTTTCGAGGGCCGGGAGTCTACGAGCAGTACTTC
CDR3aa: CASSSLFRGPGVYEQYF

d_gene: TRBD2
abundance: few
v_gene: TRBV7-3
j_gene: TRBJ2-1
CDR3nt: TGTGCCAGCAGCTCCCCCACTCGGACTAGCGGGAGTGGGGATGAGCAGTTCTTC
CDR3aa: CASSSPTRTSGSGDEQFF

d_gene: -
abundance: medium-sized
v_gene: TRBV7-3
j_gene: TRBJ2-5
CDR3nt: TGTGCCAGCAGCTTAAGTCTGGGAGAGACCCAGTACTTC
CDR3aa: CASSLSLGETQYF

d_gene: -
abundance: -
v_gene: TRBV19
j_gene: TRBJ2-5
CDR3nt: TGTGCCAGTAGCCCACAACCAGGGTATGAGACCCAGTACTTC
CDR3aa: CASSPQPGYETQYF